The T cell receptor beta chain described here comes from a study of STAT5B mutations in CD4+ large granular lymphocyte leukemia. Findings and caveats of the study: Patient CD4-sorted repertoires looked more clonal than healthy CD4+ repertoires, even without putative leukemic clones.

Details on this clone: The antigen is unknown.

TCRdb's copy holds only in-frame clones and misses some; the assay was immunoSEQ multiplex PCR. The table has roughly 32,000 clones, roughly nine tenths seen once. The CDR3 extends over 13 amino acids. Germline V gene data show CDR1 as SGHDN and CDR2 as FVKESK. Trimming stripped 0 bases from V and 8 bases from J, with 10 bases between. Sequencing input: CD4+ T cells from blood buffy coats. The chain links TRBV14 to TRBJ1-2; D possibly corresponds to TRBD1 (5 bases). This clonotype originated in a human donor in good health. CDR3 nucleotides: TGTGCCAGCAGCCAAGATAGGGGTATCGGCTACACCTTC. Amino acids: CASSQDRGIGYTF.